The rows below give T cell receptor beta chains drawn from one sample of a study of cytomegalovirus exposure and HLA in healthy donors. Only in-frame clones appear in the TCRdb table, and some are missing; sequencing was by immunoSEQ multiplex PCR. The table shows about 120,000 clones, with roughly 80% occurring only once. The sequenced sample was PBMCs. Receptors were obtained from a man aged 18 to 29 in good health and CMV-seronegative. Both conserved end residues are part of each CDR3.

j_call v_call cdr3_aa
TRBJ1-5 TRBV7-3 CASSPPTGYNNQPQHF
TRBJ2-2 TRBV7-2 CASTLGAGIDTGELFF
TRBJ2-5 TRBV15 CATSRGILGQGGTETQYF
TRBJ1-6 TRBV9 CASSFTTGPIDSPLHF
TRBJ2-1 TRBV6-5 CASQLGVGGRDEQFF
TRBJ1-2 TRBV9 CASSVVGTGSGYTF
TRBJ2-3 TRBV5-1 CASSLDRAVTDTQYF
TRBJ2-1 TRBV18 CASSSGGSYNEQFF
TRBJ1-2 TRBV29-1 CSVERTGHGYTF
TRBJ2-1 TRBV4-2 CASSQGVQVFF
TRBJ1-4 TRBV2 CASSEQGTGVEKLFF
TRBJ2-7 TRBV6-6 CASTIAGGEQYF
TRBJ2-7 TRBV13 CASTATGNSYEQYF
TRBJ2-7 TRBV5-8 CASSLAGVYEQYF
TRBJ2-7 TRBV11-2 CASRSGYIYEQYF
TRBJ1-6 TRBV10-1 CASSEMTYHNSPLHF
TRBJ2-1 TRBV7-8 CASSLGGLADYNEQFF